This T cell receptor (beta chain) is drawn from a study of cytomegalovirus exposure and HLA in healthy donors. The CDR3 has 13 amino acids. Looked up from germline, CDR1 is SGHVS and CDR2 is FQNEAQ. Trimming stripped 2 bases from V and 8 bases from J, with 12 bases between. The PCR used 60 Vbeta and 13 Jbeta primers. This table comes from immunoSEQ multiplex PCR, and its TCRdb copy is limited to in-frame clones, with some not included. The repertoire consists of 95,000 to 100,000 clones, with roughly 70% occurring once and the leading ten covering roughly 10%. This receptor was identified in a man aged 50 or older in good health and CMV-seronegative. Sequencing was done on a sample of PBMCs. The chain links TRBV7-8 to TRBJ1-1; no clear D. Here the CDR3 reads CASSLRGGTEAFF. Here the CDR3 DNA reads TGTGCCAGCAGCTTACGGGGAGGAACCGAAGCTTTCTTT.